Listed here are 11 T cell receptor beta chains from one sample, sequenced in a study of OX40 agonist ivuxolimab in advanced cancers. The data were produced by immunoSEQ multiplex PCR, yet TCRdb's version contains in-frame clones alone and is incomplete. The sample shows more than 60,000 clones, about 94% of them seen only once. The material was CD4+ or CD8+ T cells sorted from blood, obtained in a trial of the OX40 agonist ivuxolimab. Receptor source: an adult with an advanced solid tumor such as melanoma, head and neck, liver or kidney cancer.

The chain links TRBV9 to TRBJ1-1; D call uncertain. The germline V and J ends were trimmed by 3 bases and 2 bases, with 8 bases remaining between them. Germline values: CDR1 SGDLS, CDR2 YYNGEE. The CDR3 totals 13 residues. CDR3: CASSDGRNTEAFF. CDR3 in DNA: TGTGCCAGCAGCGACGGACGTAACACTGAAGCTTTCTTT.

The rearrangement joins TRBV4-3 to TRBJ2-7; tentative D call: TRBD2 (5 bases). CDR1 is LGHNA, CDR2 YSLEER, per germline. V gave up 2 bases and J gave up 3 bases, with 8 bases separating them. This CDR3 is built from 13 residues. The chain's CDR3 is CASSQSEGYEQYF. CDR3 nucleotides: TGCGCCAGCAGCCAATCCGAGGGCTACGAGCAGTACTTC.

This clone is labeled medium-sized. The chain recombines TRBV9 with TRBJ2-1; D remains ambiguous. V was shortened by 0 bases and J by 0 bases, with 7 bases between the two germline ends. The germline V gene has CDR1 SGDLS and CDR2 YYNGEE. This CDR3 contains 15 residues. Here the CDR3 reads CASSVESSSYNEQFF. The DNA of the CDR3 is TGTGCCAGCAGCGTAGAGTCCAGCTCCTACAATGAGCAGTTCTTC. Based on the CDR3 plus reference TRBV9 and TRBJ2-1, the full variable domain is DSGVTQTPKHLITATGQRVTLRCSPRSGDLSVYWYQQSLDQGLQFLIQYYNGEERAKGNILERFSAQQFPDLHSELNLSSLELGDSALYFCASSVESSSYNEQFFGPGTRLTVL.

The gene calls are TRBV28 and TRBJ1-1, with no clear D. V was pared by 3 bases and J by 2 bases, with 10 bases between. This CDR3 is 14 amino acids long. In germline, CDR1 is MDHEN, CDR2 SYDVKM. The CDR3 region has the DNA TGTGCCAGCAGTTTCTTTCGTTATAACACTGAAGCTTTCTTT. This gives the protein CASSFFRYNTEAFF.

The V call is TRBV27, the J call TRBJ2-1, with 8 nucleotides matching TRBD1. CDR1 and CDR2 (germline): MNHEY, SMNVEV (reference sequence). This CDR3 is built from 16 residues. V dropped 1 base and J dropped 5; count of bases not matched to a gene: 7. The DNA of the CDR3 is TGTGCCAGCAGTTTATGGCGGCAGGGGGCCGACAATGAGCAGTTCTTC. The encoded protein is CASSLWRQGADNEQFF.

The CDR3 reads CASSQFRGTRNEQFF. In DNA form, the CDR3 reads TGCGCCAGCAGCCAATTCCGTGGGACTAGGAATGAGCAGTTCTTC. The chain couples TRBV4-3 to TRBJ2-1, with 8 bases identical to TRBD2. The CDR3 runs to 15 residues. V was clipped by 2 bases and J by 7 bases; unmatched bases: 7. Germline lookup yields CDR1 LGHNA and CDR2 YSLEER.

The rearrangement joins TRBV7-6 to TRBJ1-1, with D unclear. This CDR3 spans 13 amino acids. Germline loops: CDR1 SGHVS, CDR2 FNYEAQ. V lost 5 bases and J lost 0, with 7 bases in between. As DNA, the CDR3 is TGTGCCAGCAGCCCTGGGATGAACACTGAAGCTTTCTTT. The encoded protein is CASSPGMNTEAFF.

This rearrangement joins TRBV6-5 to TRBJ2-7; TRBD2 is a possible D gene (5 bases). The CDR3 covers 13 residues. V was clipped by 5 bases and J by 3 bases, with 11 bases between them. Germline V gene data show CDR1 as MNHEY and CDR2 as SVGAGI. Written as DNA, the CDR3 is TGTGCCAGCAGTCCTTCGGGGAACTACGAGCAGTACTTC. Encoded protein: CASSPSGNYEQYF.

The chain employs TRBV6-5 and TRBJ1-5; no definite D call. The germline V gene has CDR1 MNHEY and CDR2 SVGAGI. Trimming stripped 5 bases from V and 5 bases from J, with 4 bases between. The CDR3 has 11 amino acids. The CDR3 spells CASSLDQPQHF. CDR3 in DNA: TGTGCCAGCAGTCTCGATCAGCCCCAGCATTTT.

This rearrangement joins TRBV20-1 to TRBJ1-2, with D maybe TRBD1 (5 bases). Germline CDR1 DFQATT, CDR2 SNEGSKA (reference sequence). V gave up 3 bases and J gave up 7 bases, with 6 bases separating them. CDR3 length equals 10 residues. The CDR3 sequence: CSARGVGYTF. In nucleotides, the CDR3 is TGCAGTGCTAGGGGGGTTGGCTACACCTTC.

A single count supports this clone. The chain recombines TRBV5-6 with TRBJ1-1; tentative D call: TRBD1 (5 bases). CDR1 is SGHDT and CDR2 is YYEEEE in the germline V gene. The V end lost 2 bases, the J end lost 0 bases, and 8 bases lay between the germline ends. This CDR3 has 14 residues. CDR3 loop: CASSFWGMNTEAFF. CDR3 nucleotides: TGTGCCAGCAGCTTCTGGGGGATGAACACTGAAGCTTTCTTT.